These 27 T cell receptor beta chains were all obtained from the same sample, sequenced in a study of shared clonotypes between healthy human individuals. Libraries were prepared by immunoSEQ multiplex PCR; TCRdb keeps only in-frame clonotypes and omits some of them. The profile shows some 2.1 million clones, 90% to 95% of them singletons. The naive CD8 fraction comprised CD45RO-negative cells positively selected for CCR7 and excluded terminally differentiated effector memory CD45RA+ cells. The sample consisted of naive CD8+ T cells from PBMCs. These receptors were taken from a young man in good health. Some clones in this sample may be carry-over from other donors' samples.

A note on this clone: Additional DNA sequences in this sample encode the identical CDR3. The chain has TRBV15 and TRBJ2-7; D is unresolved. Trimming left V 0 bases short and J 1 base short, with 4 bases between. CDR1 and CDR2 (germline): LNHNV, YYDKDF (reference sequence). The CDR3 is made up of 13 amino acids. CDR3: CATSRDLSYEQYF. CDR3 sequence (DNA): TGTGCCACCAGCAGAGACTTGTCCTACGAGCAGTACTTC. The full variable domain, its missing parts supplied by reference TRBV15 and TRBJ2-7, is DAMVIQNPRYQVTQFGKPVTLSCSQTLNHNVMYWYQQKSSQAPKLLFHYYDKDFNNEADTPDNFQSRRPNTSFCFLDIRSPGLGDTAMYLCATSRDLSYEQYFGPGTRLTVT.

The chain uses TRBV9 and TRBJ2-3; D is unresolved. There are 15 residues in the CDR3. V dropped 0 bases and J dropped 0 bases, with 8 bases sitting between them. CDR1 SGDLS and CDR2 YYNGEE come from the germline V gene. The CDR3 DNA is TGTGCCAGCAGCGTAGGAAAAGCTAGCACAGATACGCAGTATTTT. It specifies CASSVGKASTDTQYF.

The CDR3 region is CASRWQGSGQPQHF. In DNA form, the CDR3 reads TGTGCCAGCAGGTGGCAGGGGTCGGGGCAGCCCCAGCATTTT. The chain uses TRBV28 and TRBJ1-5, with D tentatively TRBD1 (6 bases). The germline V and J ends were trimmed by 6 bases and 7 bases, with 16 bases remaining between them. Germline CDR1 is MDHEN and CDR2 is SYDVKM. The CDR3 totals 14 residues.

The chain employs TRBV9 and TRBJ2-7; a weak D match, TRBD1 (6 bases). This CDR3 comprises 15 residues. Deletions cut 4 bases from V and 3 bases from J, with 17 bases between. Germline V gives CDR1 SGDLS, CDR2 YYNGEE. This CDR3 is CASSSYQGRGYEQYF. Written as DNA, the CDR3 is TGTGCCAGCAGCAGCTACCAGGGCAGGGGCTACGAGCAGTACTTC.

Turning to this clone: Additional DNA sequences in this sample encode the identical CDR3. The chain combines TRBV19 with TRBJ2-7, with TRBD1 matching over 8 bases. This CDR3 region has 13 residues. Germline loops: CDR1 LNHDA, CDR2 SQIVND (reference sequence). V was pared by 9 bases and J by 0 bases, with 4 bases of the junction left unmatched. The CDR3, as DNA: TGTGCCAGCGAGGACAGGGTCTCCTACGAGCAGTACTTC. Translated: CASEDRVSYEQYF.

V and J are TRBV5-6 and TRBJ1-1, with no clear D. Germline assignment: CDR1 SGHDT and CDR2 YYEEEE. V lost 0 bases and J lost 1, with 7 bases in between. The CDR3 is 14 residues long. The CDR3: CASSLAGKNTEAFF. As DNA, the CDR3 is TGTGCCAGCAGCTTGGCCGGGAAGAACACTGAAGCTTTCTTT. The full variable domain, its missing parts supplied by reference TRBV5-6 and TRBJ1-1, is DAGVTQSPTHLIKTRGQQVTLRCSPKSGHDTVSWYQQALGQGPQFIFQYYEEEERQRGNFPDRFSGHQFPNYSSELNVNALLLGDSALYLCASSLAGKNTEAFFGQGTRLTVV.

The rearrangement uses TRBV4-3 and TRBJ2-3, with D perhaps TRBD2 (6 bases). Between the trimmed V and J ends, which lost 3 bases and 0 bases, there was a span of 19 bases. The CDR3 sequence is 18 residues long. CDR1 and CDR2 from the germline V gene are LGHNA and YSLEER. The CDR3 loop is CASSQDQTPSESTDTQYF. Written as DNA, the CDR3 is TGCGCCAGCAGCCAGGACCAAACACCTAGCGAGAGCACAGATACGCAGTATTTT.

This clone was seen only once. The rearrangement links TRBV7-2 to TRBJ1-1, with no clear D. This CDR3 is built from 15 residues. From germline, CDR1 is SGHTA and CDR2 FQGNSA. The V and J ends lost 4 bases and 0 bases respectively, with 12 bases between them. CDR3 residues: CASSSPLTVNTEAFF. The DNA for the CDR3 is TGTGCCAGCAGCTCCCCTTTAACAGTGAACACTGAAGCTTTCTTT.

This clone appeared a single time. The chain combines TRBV7-2 with TRBJ2-1, with TRBD2 matching over 7 bases. Germline V gene sequence: CDR1 SGHTA, CDR2 FQGNSA. This CDR3 has 12 residues. The V and J ends lost 4 bases and 10 bases, in that order; junction bases with no gene match: 4. The CDR3 loop reads CASSYGLDEQFF. CDR3 coding DNA: TGTGCCAGCAGCTACGGACTAGACGAGCAGTTCTTC.

About this clone: The same CDR3 can be traced to other DNA sequences in this sample. The gene calls are TRBV7-9 and TRBJ1-2; D remains unclear. This CDR3 contains 13 residues. Between the trimmed V and J ends, which lost 1 base and 4 bases, there was a span of 7 bases. The V gene's germline CDR1 is SEHNR and CDR2 FQNEAQ (reference sequence). CDR3 DNA: TGTGCCAGCAGCTTAGAGTTACCCTATGGCTACACCTTC. The encoded protein is CASSLELPYGYTF.

This clone has a single count. V usage is TRBV5-1 and J usage is TRBJ2-7, with D possibly TRBD2 on 6 matching bases. Germline V CDR1 and CDR2: SGHRS, YFSETQ. The V gene lost 0 bases and the J gene lost 3 bases, with 13 bases spanning the gap. This CDR3 region has 15 residues. DNA for the CDR3: TGCGCCAGCAGCTTGGCTAGGGAGGTACTCTACGAGCAGTACTTC. Translation gives CASSLAREVLYEQYF.

The chain carries TRBV9 and TRBJ2-1; possibly TRBD1 for D (6 bases). Germline assignment: CDR1 SGDLS and CDR2 YYNGEE. V gave up 0 bases and J gave up 6 bases, with 13 bases separating them. The CDR3 is 15 residues long. CDR3 sequence: CASSVGGLKRNEQFF. CDR3 coding DNA: TGTGCCAGCAGCGTAGGGGGGCTAAAACGCAATGAGCAGTTCTTC. The variable domain in full, completed from reference TRBV9 and TRBJ2-1, reads DSGVTQTPKHLITATGQRVTLRCSPRSGDLSVYWYQQSLDQGLQFLIQYYNGEERAKGNILERFSAQQFPDLHSELNLSSLELGDSALYFCASSVGGLKRNEQFFGPGTRLTVL.

The rearrangement joins TRBV7-8 to TRBJ2-7; 10 bases agree with TRBD2. V shed 2 bases, J shed 1 base, and the junction held 8 bases outside the gene matches. The CDR3 has 17 amino acids. Germline V gene data show CDR1 as SGHVS and CDR2 as FQNEAQ. CDR3 protein: CASSLRTVTSGSYEQYF. In DNA form, the CDR3 reads TGTGCCAGCAGCTTAAGGACCGTGACTAGCGGGTCCTACGAGCAGTACTTC. Combining the CDR3 with reference TRBV7-8 and TRBJ2-7 gives the whole variable domain GAGVSQSPRYKVAKRGQDVALRCDPISGHVSLFWYQQALGQGPEFLTYFQNEAQLDKSGLPSDRFFAERPEGSVSTLKIQRTQQEDSAVYLCASSLRTVTSGSYEQYFGPGTRLTVT.

The rearrangement links TRBV6-1 to TRBJ2-5; 8 nucleotides align to TRBD2. Trimming cost V 1 base and J 5 bases; bases outside gene matches: 9. This CDR3 is 16 amino acids long. Looked up from germline, CDR1 is MNHNS and CDR2 is SASEGT. The CDR3 nucleotides are TGTGCCAGCAGTGAAGAAGGACTAGCAAGAGTTGAGACCCAGTACTTC. Its translation is CASSEEGLARVETQYF.

The genes are TRBV18 and TRBJ1-1; TRBD1 aligns across 9 bases. CDR3 size: 14 residues. With V trimmed by 5 bases and J by 2 bases, 3 bases remained unmatched. Per the germline V gene, CDR1 is KGHSH and CDR2 is LQKENI. The CDR3 loop is CASSADRGNTEAFF. The CDR3 DNA reads TGTGCCAGCTCAGCGGACAGGGGAAACACTGAAGCTTTCTTT. Drawing the rest from reference TRBV18 and TRBJ1-1, the complete variable domain is NAGVMQNPRHLVRRRGQEARLRCSPMKGHSHVYWYRQLPEEGLKFMVYLQKENIIDESGMPKERFSAEFPKEGPSILRIQQVVRGDSAAYFCASSADRGNTEAFFGQGTRLTVV.

J is TRBJ1-2 and V is TRBV9; D might be TRBD1 (6 bases). Germline V gene data show CDR1 as SGDLS and CDR2 as YYNGEE. There are 14 residues in the CDR3. V gave up 6 bases and J gave up 4 bases, with 16 bases separating them. The CDR3 loop is CASTALGAGYGYTF. The CDR3 coding sequence is TGTGCCAGCACCGCACTGGGGGCGGGCTATGGCTACACCTTC.

This clone occurred once. The same CDR3 can be traced to other DNA sequences in this sample. This chain joins TRBV27 and TRBJ2-7; 12 bases fit TRBD2. The CDR3 has 15 amino acids. Per germline, CDR1 MNHEY and CDR2 SMNVEV (reference sequence). The trim removed 5 bases at V and 5 bases at J, leaving 7 bases unmatched. CDR3 nucleotides: TGTGCCAGCAGTCCGCGACTAGCGGGAGCCCACGAGCAGTACTTC. This gives the protein CASSPRLAGAHEQYF.

The chain carries TRBV7-6 and TRBJ1-5; D unclear. Germline CDR1 is SGHVS and CDR2 is FNYEAQ. The CDR3 runs 16 residues. V lost 2 bases and J 6 bases, leaving 17 bases between the germline ends. CDR3 in DNA: TGTGCCAGCAGCTTATCGGACGGGCAATTTGGTCAGCCCCAGCATTTT. It yields the protein CASSLSDGQFGQPQHF.

CDR3: CASSQEPAGVVYTGELFF. CDR3 coding DNA: TGCGCCAGCAGCCAAGAACCAGCGGGAGTCGTTTACACCGGGGAGCTGTTTTTT. The rearrangement joins TRBV4-1 to TRBJ2-2; 8 nucleotides line up with TRBD2. This CDR3 region has 18 residues. The V and J ends lost 0 bases and 3 bases, in that order; junction bases with no gene match: 9. Germline values: CDR1 MGHRA, CDR2 YSYEKL.

On this clone: Additional DNA sequences in this sample encode the identical CDR3. The chain links TRBV4-3 to TRBJ2-2, with 10 bases lining up with TRBD2. Germline V gives CDR1 LGHNA, CDR2 YSLEER. The CDR3 has 16 residues. The V segment lost 1 base and the J segment 1 base; nucleotides outside the gene matches: 0. CDR3: CASSQGLAGNTGELFF. The DNA for the CDR3 is TGCGCCAGCAGCCAAGGACTAGCGGGGAACACCGGGGAGCTGTTTTTT.

This chain uses TRBV7-9 with TRBJ2-2; no clear D. There are 15 residues in the CDR3. Germline-derived CDR1 and CDR2 are SEHNR and FQNEAQ (reference sequence). The V and J ends lost 1 base and 4 bases respectively, with 10 bases between them. The CDR3 spells CASSLGGQLTGELFF. In nucleotides, the CDR3 is TGTGCCAGCAGCTTAGGAGGCCAGCTCACCGGGGAGCTGTTTTTT.

About this clone itself: This sample includes further DNA sequences coding for the same CDR3. The rearrangement uses TRBV27 and TRBJ2-1; D unclear. CDR1 and CDR2 (germline): MNHEY, SMNVEV (reference sequence). The V gene lost 7 bases and the J gene lost 4 bases, with 11 bases spanning the gap. The CDR3 is 13 residues long. The chain's CDR3 is CASTPASYNEQFF. CDR3 coding DNA: TGTGCCAGCACCCCGGCTAGTTACAATGAGCAGTTCTTC.

J is TRBJ2-5 and V is TRBV27, with 9 bases aligning to TRBD1. Germline lookup yields CDR1 MNHEY and CDR2 SMNVEV (reference sequence). The CDR3 runs 17 residues. V lost 5 bases and J lost 5; bases outside the gene matches: 15. CDR3 sequence reads: CASSTRDYRGQGETQYF. CDR3 bases: TGTGCCAGCAGTACCCGGGACTACAGGGGGCAAGGGGAGACCCAGTACTTC.

V is TRBV4-1 and J is TRBJ1-5, with D perhaps TRBD1 (5 bases). Trimming pared 4 bases from V and 1 base from J, leaving 14 bases between. Germline CDR1 reads MGHRA; CDR2 reads YSYEKL. CDR3 length: 16 amino acids. In DNA, the CDR3 is TGCGCCAGCAGCCTCCGGGGGGGGTCAAGCAATCAGCCCCAGCATTTT. Its translation is CASSLRGGSSNQPQHF.

The chain recombines TRBV9 with TRBJ2-7; weak D call: TRBD2 (5 bases). Trimming took 3 bases from V and 4 from J, leaving 8 bases between them. The germline gives CDR1 SGDLS, CDR2 YYNGEE. The CDR3 contains 12 residues. In DNA, the CDR3 is TGTGCCAGCAGCGGGGCGGGTTACGAGCAGTACTTC. Amino acids: CASSGAGYEQYF.

The chain carries TRBV10-1 and TRBJ2-6; 9 positions agree with TRBD1. The CDR3 loop spans 17 amino acids. Germline V gene sequence: CDR1 WNHNN, CDR2 SYGVQD (reference sequence). V lost 2 bases to trimming and J lost 2 bases; unmatched junction nucleotides: 4. This CDR3 reads CASSEGTGRPGANVLTF. The CDR3 DNA sequence: TGCGCCAGCAGTGAGGGGACAGGGAGGCCTGGGGCCAACGTCCTGACTTTC.

V is TRBV27 and J is TRBJ2-3; TRBD2 aligns across 9 bases. Germline CDR1 reads MNHEY; CDR2 reads SMNVEV (reference sequence). CDR3 size: 16 residues. With 5 bases clipped from V and 4 bases from J, the junction kept 10 bases outside the gene matches. For the CDR3, the DNA is TGTGCCAGCAGTCTCCTTAGCGGGAGAGTGGCAGATACGCAGTATTTT. This codes for CASSLLSGRVADTQYF.